This TCR beta chain is drawn from a study of T cell changes during pregnancy in multiple sclerosis. Sequencing used immunoSEQ multiplex PCR; TCRdb keeps in-frame clones, though not all of them. The sample has 35,000 or so clones, about 88% seen once. CDR1 and CDR2 (germline): SGHVS, FQNEAQ. After removal of 4 bases from V and 3 bases from J, the junction contained 5 bases not matched to a gene. The CDR3 spans 15 residues. The receptor was isolated from a female donor with multiple sclerosis, enrolled in a pregnancy study. The chain uses TRBV7-8 and TRBJ2-7, with TRBD2 identical over 11 bases. The sample was CD8+ T cells from peripheral blood mononuclear cells, taken in the third trimester of pregnancy. CDR3 nucleotide sequence: TGTGCCAGCAGCTCCGGGACTAGCGGATACTACGAGCAGTACTTC. Amino acids: CASSSGTSGYYEQYF.